This is a list of T cell receptor beta chains from one sample in a study of T cell changes during pregnancy in multiple sclerosis. This table comes from immunoSEQ multiplex PCR, and its TCRdb copy is limited to in-frame clones, with some not included. The sample lists tens of thousands of clones; approximately 90% were seen once. The sequenced sample was CD8+ T cells from peripheral blood mononuclear cells, obtained in the third trimester of pregnancy. The receptors were gathered from a female donor with multiple sclerosis, enrolled in a pregnancy study. Both conserved end residues are part of each CDR3. Fields, in order: V gene, J gene, D gene, clone size, CDR3 DNA, CDR3 protein. D genes are given only for firm matches. Rows may omit the clone size; those that give it use once, few, many or a size class.

v_gene: TRBV30; j_gene: TRBJ1-3; d_gene: NA; abundance: NA; CDR3nt: TGTGCCTGGAGTCACATGGGAGGAGGAAACACCATATATTTT; CDR3aa: CAWSHMGGGNTIYF
v_gene: TRBV6-5; j_gene: TRBJ1-1; d_gene: NA; abundance: NA; CDR3nt: TGTGCCAGCAGCCGAACAGGGTCTGGCACTGAAGCTTTCTTT; CDR3aa: CASSRTGSGTEAFF
v_gene: TRBV11-2; j_gene: TRBJ2-1; d_gene: TRBD2; abundance: NA; CDR3nt: TGTGCCAGCAGTCCAGCTAGCGGGGGTTACAATGAGCAGTTCTTC; CDR3aa: CASSPASGGYNEQFF
v_gene: TRBV6-5; j_gene: TRBJ1-3; d_gene: NA; abundance: NA; CDR3nt: TGTGCCAGCAGTTATGCAGGGCCAACCTCTGGAAACACCATATATTTT; CDR3aa: CASSYAGPTSGNTIYF
v_gene: TRBV19; j_gene: TRBJ1-4; d_gene: NA; abundance: NA; CDR3nt: TGTGCCAGTAGTCAGGGGTATAATGAAAAACTGTTTTTT; CDR3aa: CASSQGYNEKLFF
v_gene: TRBV21-1; j_gene: TRBJ2-7; d_gene: NA; abundance: NA; CDR3nt: TGTGCCAGCAGCAAAAGGGGGCTAGCTAGGTCCTACGAGCAGTACTTC; CDR3aa: CASSKRGLARSYEQYF
v_gene: TRBV20-1; j_gene: TRBJ2-3; d_gene: NA; abundance: NA; CDR3nt: TGCAGTGCTTCTAGGGGGGATACGCAGTATTTT; CDR3aa: CSASRGDTQYF
v_gene: TRBV27; j_gene: TRBJ1-1; d_gene: NA; abundance: NA; CDR3nt: TGTGCCAGCAGTTTATTTGGGGCGGAGAACACTGAAGCTTTCTTT; CDR3aa: CASSLFGAENTEAFF
v_gene: TRBV6-5; j_gene: TRBJ1-5; d_gene: TRBD1; abundance: NA; CDR3nt: TGTGCCAGCAGAGGGGGACAGCCCAATCAGCCCCAGCATTTT; CDR3aa: CASRGGQPNQPQHF
v_gene: TRBV4-3; j_gene: TRBJ2-7; d_gene: NA; abundance: NA; CDR3nt: TGCGCCAGCAGCCAAGTATACGACAGGCCATCCCCCGAGCAGTACTTC; CDR3aa: CASSQVYDRPSPEQYF
v_gene: TRBV7-9; j_gene: TRBJ2-7; d_gene: TRBD1; abundance: NA; CDR3nt: TGTGCCAGCAGCCCTTGGGACAGGGGGGCTCGCGAGCAGTACTTC; CDR3aa: CASSPWDRGAREQYF
v_gene: TRBV10-3; j_gene: TRBJ2-3; d_gene: NA; abundance: NA; CDR3nt: TGTGCCATCAGTGGTACTAGCAGCCTCACAGATACGCAGTATTTT; CDR3aa: CAISGTSSLTDTQYF
v_gene: TRBV28; j_gene: TRBJ2-6; d_gene: NA; abundance: NA; CDR3nt: TGTGCCAGCAGTCCTAAGAGTGGGGCCAACGTCCTGACTTTC; CDR3aa: CASSPKSGANVLTF
v_gene: TRBV6-1; j_gene: TRBJ2-7; d_gene: TRBD2; abundance: few; CDR3nt: TGTGCCAGCAGTGAAGAAGGGACTAGCGGGTACGAGCAGTACTTC; CDR3aa: CASSEEGTSGYEQYF
v_gene: TRBV9; j_gene: TRBJ2-7; d_gene: TRBD2; abundance: NA; CDR3nt: TGTGCCAGCAGCGTCGGGACTAGCGGAACCTACGAGCAGTACTTC; CDR3aa: CASSVGTSGTYEQYF
v_gene: TRBV6-5; j_gene: TRBJ1-1; d_gene: TRBD1; abundance: NA; CDR3nt: TGTGCCAGCAGTTACTCGACAGGGGAGGTGAACACTGAAGCTTTCTTT; CDR3aa: CASSYSTGEVNTEAFF
v_gene: TRBV5-6; j_gene: TRBJ2-7; d_gene: TRBD2; abundance: NA; CDR3nt: TGTGCCAGCAGCTTGGATACGGGAGGGAGAACCTACGAGCAGTACTTC; CDR3aa: CASSLDTGGRTYEQYF
v_gene: TRBV18; j_gene: TRBJ2-7; d_gene: NA; abundance: NA; CDR3nt: TGTGCCAGCTCACCGCCTAGACAGGCCTACGAGCAGTACTTC; CDR3aa: CASSPPRQAYEQYF
v_gene: TRBV15; j_gene: TRBJ2-1; d_gene: TRBD1; abundance: NA; CDR3nt: TGTGCCACCAGCCGGCACAGGGGAATTTACAATGAGCAGTTCTTC; CDR3aa: CATSRHRGIYNEQFF
v_gene: TRBV7-9; j_gene: TRBJ1-1; d_gene: TRBD1; abundance: NA; CDR3nt: TGTGCCAGCAGCTTCTCCGGGACAGGGGACACTGAAGCTTTCTTT; CDR3aa: CASSFSGTGDTEAFF
v_gene: TRBV7-3; j_gene: TRBJ2-2; d_gene: NA; abundance: NA; CDR3nt: TGTGCCAGCAGCTTGACCCTGACTAGTTTCTCCACCGGGGAGCTGTTTTTT; CDR3aa: CASSLTLTSFSTGELFF
v_gene: TRBV4-1; j_gene: TRBJ2-1; d_gene: TRBD2; abundance: NA; CDR3nt: TGCGCCAGCAGCCAAGACTCTAGCGGGTACAATGAGCAGTTCTTC; CDR3aa: CASSQDSSGYNEQFF
v_gene: TRBV10-2; j_gene: TRBJ1-2; d_gene: NA; abundance: NA; CDR3nt: TGCGCCAGCAGTGAGCCCCAGGGGACCCGCTATGGCTACACCTTC; CDR3aa: CASSEPQGTRYGYTF
v_gene: TRBV13; j_gene: TRBJ1-1; d_gene: NA; abundance: NA; CDR3nt: TGTGCCAGCAGGCCTCATCAACAGGGGAACACTGAAGCTTTCTTT; CDR3aa: CASRPHQQGNTEAFF
v_gene: TRBV10-3; j_gene: TRBJ2-2; d_gene: NA; abundance: few; CDR3nt: TGTGCCATCAGTTTAAACACCGGGGAGCTGTTTTTT; CDR3aa: CAISLNTGELFF
v_gene: TRBV5-6; j_gene: TRBJ1-4; d_gene: NA; abundance: NA; CDR3nt: TGTGCCAGCAGCCCCACAGGGACAACTAATGAAAAACTGTTTTTT; CDR3aa: CASSPTGTTNEKLFF
v_gene: TRBV4-2; j_gene: TRBJ2-3; d_gene: TRBD2; abundance: NA; CDR3nt: TGTGCCAGCAGCCCCTGGGCGAGCGGGGTGACAGATACGCAGTATTTT; CDR3aa: CASSPWASGVTDTQYF
v_gene: TRBV28; j_gene: TRBJ2-7; d_gene: NA; abundance: NA; CDR3nt: TGTGCCAGCAGTTTAACAGGTGACTCCTACGAGCAGTACTTC; CDR3aa: CASSLTGDSYEQYF
v_gene: TRBV30; j_gene: TRBJ2-1; d_gene: TRBD2; abundance: once; CDR3nt: TGTGCCTGGAGTATAGGAGCGGGGGTATTTGTTGAGCAGTTCTTC; CDR3aa: CAWSIGAGVFVEQFF
v_gene: TRBV5-6; j_gene: TRBJ2-1; d_gene: TRBD1; abundance: NA; CDR3nt: TGTGCCAGCACCACAGGGGGGGAGCAGTTCTTC; CDR3aa: CASTTGGEQFF
v_gene: TRBV14; j_gene: TRBJ2-7; d_gene: NA; abundance: once; CDR3nt: TGTGCCAGCAGCCAAACCGGGGATGCAGGACTGGCCGAGCAGTACTTC; CDR3aa: CASSQTGDAGLAEQYF
v_gene: TRBV15; j_gene: TRBJ1-5; d_gene: NA; abundance: NA; CDR3nt: TGTGCCACCAGCAGTATCGGGTGGGGCAATCAGCCCCAGCATTTT; CDR3aa: CATSSIGWGNQPQHF
v_gene: TRBV6-4; j_gene: TRBJ1-1; d_gene: NA; abundance: few; CDR3nt: TGTGCCAGCAGTGAGCGGCAGGGGTTGGGGAAAGCTTTCTTT; CDR3aa: CASSERQGLGKAFF
v_gene: TRBV7-9; j_gene: TRBJ1-2; d_gene: NA; abundance: NA; CDR3nt: TGTGCCAGCAGCTTAGATCAGGGCTACGGCTACACCTTC; CDR3aa: CASSLDQGYGYTF
v_gene: TRBV6-6; j_gene: TRBJ1-2; d_gene: TRBD1; abundance: NA; CDR3nt: TGTGCCAGCACCCCAACCCTGACAGGGAGAGAGGGCTACACCTTC; CDR3aa: CASTPTLTGREGYTF
v_gene: TRBV6-6; j_gene: TRBJ2-1; d_gene: NA; abundance: NA; CDR3nt: TGTGCCAGCAGTTACCCGGGATCCTACAATGAGCAGTTCTTC; CDR3aa: CASSYPGSYNEQFF
v_gene: TRBV6-4; j_gene: TRBJ2-1; d_gene: TRBD2; abundance: NA; CDR3nt: TGTGCCAGCAGTGACTCTGCGGGGGGTTACAATGAGCAGTTCTTC; CDR3aa: CASSDSAGGYNEQFF
v_gene: TRBV7-3; j_gene: TRBJ2-1; d_gene: NA; abundance: NA; CDR3nt: TGTGCCAGCAGCACGGCGGGGAAGGGGAATGAGCAGTTCTTC; CDR3aa: CASSTAGKGNEQFF
v_gene: TRBV7-2; j_gene: TRBJ2-7; d_gene: NA; abundance: once; CDR3nt: TGTGCCAGCAGCTTAGCCGTGGTCCAGGCGAGCTCCTACGAGCAGTACTTC; CDR3aa: CASSLAVVQASSYEQYF
v_gene: TRBV4-1; j_gene: TRBJ2-7; d_gene: NA; abundance: NA; CDR3nt: TGCGCCAGCAGCCAAGATGCAGAAGGGGACGAGCAGTACTTC; CDR3aa: CASSQDAEGDEQYF
v_gene: TRBV10-3; j_gene: TRBJ1-1; d_gene: TRBD1; abundance: NA; CDR3nt: TGTGCCATCAGCTTATACCACGGTGCGACCCCTTCTAGACAGGGGGCTGAAGCTTTCTTT; CDR3aa: CAISLYHGATPSRQGAEAFF
v_gene: TRBV9; j_gene: TRBJ2-2; d_gene: NA; abundance: NA; CDR3nt: TGTGCCAGCAGCGTAGGTTTCAGGGGCGATACCTCGAACACCGGGGAGCTGTTTTTT; CDR3aa: CASSVGFRGDTSNTGELFF
v_gene: TRBV7-3; j_gene: TRBJ2-1; d_gene: TRBD2; abundance: NA; CDR3nt: TGTGCCAGCAGCTTACTAAGCGGGGCCAATGAGCAGTTCTTC; CDR3aa: CASSLLSGANEQFF
v_gene: TRBV15; j_gene: TRBJ2-1; d_gene: NA; abundance: NA; CDR3nt: TGTGCCACCACAGGCAACAGCCCAGAGCAGTTCTTC; CDR3aa: CATTGNSPEQFF
v_gene: TRBV19; j_gene: TRBJ1-5; d_gene: NA; abundance: NA; CDR3nt: TGTGCCAGTAGTACTGGGGCTGTCATAAGCAATCAGCCCCAGCATTTT; CDR3aa: CASSTGAVISNQPQHF
v_gene: TRBV6-1; j_gene: TRBJ2-5; d_gene: TRBD2; abundance: NA; CDR3nt: TGTGCCAGCAGTGAAGCTAGCGGGGGGCAAGAGACCCAGTACTTC; CDR3aa: CASSEASGGQETQYF
v_gene: TRBV6-1; j_gene: TRBJ1-2; d_gene: NA; abundance: once; CDR3nt: TGTGCCAGCAGTGGCGGCGGGGCAGGGTACTATGGCTACACCTTC; CDR3aa: CASSGGGAGYYGYTF
v_gene: TRBV4-3; j_gene: TRBJ1-1; d_gene: NA; abundance: NA; CDR3nt: TGCGCCAGCAGCCAAGATAAGTACAAGAACACTGAAGCTTTCTTT; CDR3aa: CASSQDKYKNTEAFF
v_gene: TRBV7-2; j_gene: TRBJ1-5; d_gene: NA; abundance: NA; CDR3nt: TGTGCCAGCAGCTACGAGGTGAATCAGCCCCAGCATTTT; CDR3aa: CASSYEVNQPQHF
v_gene: TRBV4-2; j_gene: TRBJ2-3; d_gene: NA; abundance: NA; CDR3nt: TGTGCCAGCAGCCAAGGACTGGGACTCCCTTGGGCAGATACGCAGTATTTT; CDR3aa: CASSQGLGLPWADTQYF
v_gene: TRBV19; j_gene: TRBJ1-6; d_gene: TRBD1; abundance: NA; CDR3nt: TGTGCCAGTAGTAGCCGACAGGGCTATAATTCACCCCTCCACTTT; CDR3aa: CASSSRQGYNSPLHF
v_gene: TRBV7-9; j_gene: TRBJ1-2; d_gene: NA; abundance: NA; CDR3nt: TGTGCCACCGAGGAGTATGGCTACACCTTC; CDR3aa: CATEEYGYTF
v_gene: TRBV6-5; j_gene: TRBJ2-5; d_gene: TRBD1; abundance: NA; CDR3nt: TGTGCCAGCAGCAGGGACAGGGGGGAAGAGACCCAGTACTTC; CDR3aa: CASSRDRGEETQYF
v_gene: TRBV14; j_gene: TRBJ1-2; d_gene: TRBD1; abundance: NA; CDR3nt: TGTGCCAGCAGCCACTATATGGGACAGCTACTCTATGGCTACACCTTC; CDR3aa: CASSHYMGQLLYGYTF
v_gene: TRBV7-9; j_gene: TRBJ1-2; d_gene: NA; abundance: NA; CDR3nt: TGTGCCAGCAGCGAGGTGGAGGGCTACACCTTC; CDR3aa: CASSEVEGYTF